This T cell receptor beta chain was recorded in a study of T cell responses to AZD1222 COVID-19 vaccine (dated by TCRdb to the early 2020s). Concerning the study at large: AZD1222 recipients with second doses at about 4 weeks or about 12 weeks were pooled, because spike-specific TCR depth and breadth did not differ between schedules. TCR sequencing covered 233 trial participants: 200 to 220 given two doses of AZD1222 and 26 given two doses of MenACWY control vaccine. Trial participants were enrolled into age subgroups of 18-55, 56-69 and 70-plus years, which contained around 140, 26 and 57 TCR-sequenced participants, respectively.

The CDR3 regions of human TCRbeta chains were analyzed by immunosequencing. On the study's bioinformatics: TCRs in the repertoires were matched against a reference library of SARS-CoV-2-specific TCRs that had been generated with the MIRA antigen-specificity platform. Breadth was defined as the fraction of unique TCRs that were SARS-CoV-2-associated, and depth was defined as the fraction of total T cells that were SARS-CoV-2-associated. Each spike-specific TCR was assigned to its reactive spike region and to a CD4 or CD8 class using the MIRA data. Log10-transformed breadth and depth values were compared by one-way ANOVA with Sidak's multiple comparisons tests. Sourced from immuneACCESS, this table was stored by TCRdb with only in-frame sequences that have V and J called. A share of the clones is absent; for the studies checked, an unresolved V gene accounts for under half, and the remainder has no known explanation. The V and J calls and clone size come from that table; D and trimming were worked out from the DNA. This sample has 100,000 to 150,000 clones in its table, and less than 95% of those were observed once. The ten biggest clones cover just over 7% of the sample.

The intended sense of this specimen's time point label: baseline before first vaccination. Vaccinee samples came from UK trials COV001 and COV002, including a single-blind randomized controlled phase 2/3 trial of AZD1222 (ChAdOx1 nCoV-19) in healthy adults. For TCRbeta chain sequencing, PBMC samples from trial participants were taken at day 0 and at day 28 after the second dose. V and J lose 2 bases and 6 bases, and a span of 19 bases separates them. There are 16 amino acids in the CDR3, from cysteine to phenylalanine inclusive. Solely the CDR3 DNA is kept, with 48 bases framed from the first base. CDR1 and CDR2 were assigned from the germline V gene as SGHAT and FQNNGV. In this sample, this clone turned up once. The specificity of this receptor is unknown. No qualities accompany the bases; no much larger clone lies one base away. Study-level results and caveats: Because no samples from the day 14 peak response were available, repertoires could be characterized only after the peak T cell response. Conclusions about previously exposed vaccinees were limited because only 6 or 7 AZD1222 recipients were SARS-CoV-2 seropositive at baseline. The whole spike protein was spanned by vaccine-associated CD4 TCRs, and dominant responses were seen in regions 160-218 and 743-854. Spike-specific TCR breadth and depth rose significantly after two AZD1222 doses compared with day 0 and with MenACWY recipients. Nearly half of unique spike-specific TCRs reportedly recognized epitopes outside regions mutated in the B.1.351 and B.1.1.7 variants. In the small 56-69-year group, the increase in depth fell short of significance, most likely because of low power. Participants were mostly white British, with more females than males. The authors suggested clonal diversity may have been underestimated.

This material consisted of peripheral blood, taken on day 0 of AZD1222 vaccination. This TCR was sampled from an adult in good health. The chain is assembled from TRBV11-2 and TRBJ1-2; matching of 5 bases hints at TRBD1 as the D gene. The DNA is TGTGCCAGCAGCTTAAATATCATGGCAGGGCACGATGGCTACACCTTC. Translated, this gives CASSLNIMAGHDGYTF.